The entry below gives a single T cell receptor (beta chain) sequence along with its context. The antigen is undetermined. The sample is drawn from a study of cytomegalovirus exposure and HLA in healthy donors. Across the study: About 83 million unique TCRs from HLA-typed donors made up an early data release. Membership in the Caucasian-associated ancestry cluster was found for 75% to 85% of approximately 400 genotyped donors. Study-wide findings and caveats: The presence/absence work took it that sequencing depth was about the same across donors.

Germline V gene data show CDR1 as KGHSH and CDR2 as LQKENI. The CDR3 is made up of 16 amino acids. Germline trimming cut 1 base from V and 6 bases from J; bases unmatched to any gene: 11. Primers for the PCR totalled 60 Vbeta and 13 Jbeta. TCRdb's table, derived via immunoSEQ multiplex PCR, lists solely in-frame clones and lacks some. The sample contains 130,000 or so clones, 70% to 75% of which appear only once. This chain connects TRBV18 to TRBJ1-2, with 7 nucleotides matching TRBD1. This TCR came from a woman aged 40 to 50 in good health and CMV-seropositive. Source material: PBMCs. The CDR3 spells CASSPQDRVMSHGYTF. The DNA for the CDR3 is TGTGCCAGCTCACCACAAGACAGGGTTATGTCGCATGGCTACACCTTC.